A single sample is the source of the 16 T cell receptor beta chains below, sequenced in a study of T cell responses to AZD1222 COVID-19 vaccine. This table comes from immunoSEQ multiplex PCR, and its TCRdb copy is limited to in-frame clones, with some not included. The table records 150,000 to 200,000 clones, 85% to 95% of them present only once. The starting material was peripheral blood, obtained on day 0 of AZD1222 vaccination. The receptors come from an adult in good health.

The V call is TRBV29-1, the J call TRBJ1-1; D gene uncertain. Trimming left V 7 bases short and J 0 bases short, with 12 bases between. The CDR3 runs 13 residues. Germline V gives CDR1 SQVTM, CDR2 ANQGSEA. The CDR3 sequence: CSAEDGVNTEAFF. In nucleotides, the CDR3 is TGCAGCGCTGAGGATGGAGTGAACACTGAAGCTTTCTTT.

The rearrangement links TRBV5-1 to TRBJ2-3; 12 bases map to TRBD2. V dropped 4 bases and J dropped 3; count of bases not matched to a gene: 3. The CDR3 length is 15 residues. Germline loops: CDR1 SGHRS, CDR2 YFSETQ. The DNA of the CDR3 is TGCGCCAGCAGCACCGGGACTAGCGGGACAGATACGCAGTATTTT. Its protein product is CASSTGTSGTDTQYF.

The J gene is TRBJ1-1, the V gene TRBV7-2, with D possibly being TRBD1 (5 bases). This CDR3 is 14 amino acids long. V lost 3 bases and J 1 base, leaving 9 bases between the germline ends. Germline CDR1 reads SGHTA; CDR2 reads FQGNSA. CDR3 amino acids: CASSFGTSNTEAFF. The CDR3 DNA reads TGTGCCAGCAGCTTCGGGACTTCGAACACTGAAGCTTTCTTT.

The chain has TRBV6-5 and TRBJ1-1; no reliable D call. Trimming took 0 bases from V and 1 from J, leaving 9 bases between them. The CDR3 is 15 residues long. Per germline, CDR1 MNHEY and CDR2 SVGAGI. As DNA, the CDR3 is TGTGCCAGCAGTTACTCGTTCAGAACGAACACTGAAGCTTTCTTT. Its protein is CASSYSFRTNTEAFF.

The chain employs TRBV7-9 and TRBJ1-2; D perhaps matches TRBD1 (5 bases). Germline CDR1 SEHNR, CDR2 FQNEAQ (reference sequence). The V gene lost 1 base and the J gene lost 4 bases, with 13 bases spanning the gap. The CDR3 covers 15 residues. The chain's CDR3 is CASSLGRRRGYGYTF. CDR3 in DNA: TGTGCCAGCAGCTTAGGGAGGCGGAGGGGCTATGGCTACACCTTC.

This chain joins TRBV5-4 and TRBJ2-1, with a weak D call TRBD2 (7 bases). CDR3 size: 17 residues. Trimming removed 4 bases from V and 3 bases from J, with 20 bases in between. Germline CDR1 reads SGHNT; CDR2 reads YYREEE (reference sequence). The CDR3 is CASSMGAAGDLYNEQFF. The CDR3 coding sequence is TGTGCCAGCAGCATGGGGGCGGCGGGAGATCTCTACAATGAGCAGTTCTTC.

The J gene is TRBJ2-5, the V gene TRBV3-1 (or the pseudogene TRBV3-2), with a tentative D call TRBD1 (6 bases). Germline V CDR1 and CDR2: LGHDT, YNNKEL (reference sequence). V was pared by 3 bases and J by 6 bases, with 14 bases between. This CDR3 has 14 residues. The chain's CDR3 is CASSHGTYGQTQYF. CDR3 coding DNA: TGTGCCAGCAGCCACGGGACATACGGCCAGACCCAGTACTTC.

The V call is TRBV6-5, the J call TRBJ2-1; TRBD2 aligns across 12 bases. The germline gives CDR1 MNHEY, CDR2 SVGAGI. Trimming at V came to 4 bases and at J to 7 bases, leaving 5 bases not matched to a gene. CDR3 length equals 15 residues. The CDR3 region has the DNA TGTGCCAGCAGTTTTTCTAGCGGGGGGGTAAATGAGCAGTTCTTC. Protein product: CASSFSSGGVNEQFF.

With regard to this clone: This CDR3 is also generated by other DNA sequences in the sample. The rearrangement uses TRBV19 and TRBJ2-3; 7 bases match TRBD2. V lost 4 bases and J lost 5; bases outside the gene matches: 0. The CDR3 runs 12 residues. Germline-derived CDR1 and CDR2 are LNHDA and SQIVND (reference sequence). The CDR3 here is CASSTSGDTQYF. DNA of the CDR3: TGTGCCAGTAGTACTAGCGGAGATACGCAGTATTTT. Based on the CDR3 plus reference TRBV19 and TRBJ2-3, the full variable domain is DGGITQSPKYLFRKEGQNVTLSCEQNLNHDAMYWYRQDPGQGLRLIYYSQIVNDFQKGDIAEGYSVSREKKESFPLTVTSAQKNPTAFYLCASSTSGDTQYFGPGTRLTVL.

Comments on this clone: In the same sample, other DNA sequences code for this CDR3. This chain's CDR3 is CASSLSANTEAFF. The CDR3 nucleotides read TGTGCCAGCAGCTTGTCGGCGAACACTGAAGCTTTCTTT. The V call is TRBV7-2, the J call TRBJ1-1; no clear D. V dropped 3 bases and J dropped 1 base, with 6 bases sitting between them. The length of the CDR3 is 13 residues. Germline V gives CDR1 SGHTA, CDR2 FQGNSA.

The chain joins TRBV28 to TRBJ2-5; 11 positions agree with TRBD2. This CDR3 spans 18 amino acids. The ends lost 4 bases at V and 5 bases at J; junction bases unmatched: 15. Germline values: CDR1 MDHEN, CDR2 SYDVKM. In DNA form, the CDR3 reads TGTGCCAGCAGTTGGGGGTGGCTAGCGGGGGGTGTTAGGGAGACCCAGTACTTC. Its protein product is CASSWGWLAGGVRETQYF.

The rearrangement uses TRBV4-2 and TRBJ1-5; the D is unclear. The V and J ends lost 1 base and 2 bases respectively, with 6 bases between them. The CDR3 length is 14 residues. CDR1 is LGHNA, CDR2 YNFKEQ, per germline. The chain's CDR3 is CASSQGQGNQPQHF. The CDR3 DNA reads TGTGCCAGCAGCCAAGGGCAGGGCAATCAGCCCCAGCATTTT.

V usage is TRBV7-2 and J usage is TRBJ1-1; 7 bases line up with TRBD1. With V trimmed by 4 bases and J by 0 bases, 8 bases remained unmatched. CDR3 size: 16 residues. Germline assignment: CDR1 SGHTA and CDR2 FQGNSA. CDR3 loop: CASSSTGTVMNTEAFF. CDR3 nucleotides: TGTGCCAGCAGCTCAACCGGGACAGTCATGAACACTGAAGCTTTCTTT.

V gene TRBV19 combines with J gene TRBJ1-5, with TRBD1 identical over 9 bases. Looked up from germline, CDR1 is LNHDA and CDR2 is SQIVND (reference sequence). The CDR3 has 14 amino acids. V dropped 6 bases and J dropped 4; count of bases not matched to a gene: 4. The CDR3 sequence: CASSQDRGNQPQHF. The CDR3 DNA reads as TGTGCCAGTAGCCAGGACAGGGGAAATCAGCCCCAGCATTTT.

CDR3 sequence reads: CASSQTPAYDINTGELFF. The DNA for the CDR3 is TGTGCCAGCAGCCAGACCCCAGCTTACGACATAAACACCGGGGAGCTGTTTTTT. The J gene is TRBJ2-2, the V gene TRBV7-9; D gene ambiguous. The length of the CDR3 is 18 residues. The germline V and J ends were trimmed by 5 bases and 2 bases, with 21 bases remaining between them. Per germline, CDR1 SEHNR and CDR2 FQNEAQ (reference sequence).

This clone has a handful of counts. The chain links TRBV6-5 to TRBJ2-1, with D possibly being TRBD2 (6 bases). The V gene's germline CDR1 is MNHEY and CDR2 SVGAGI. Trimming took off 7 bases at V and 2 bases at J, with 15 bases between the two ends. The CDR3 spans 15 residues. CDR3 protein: CASNHRDSAYNEQFF. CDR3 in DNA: TGTGCCAGCAACCACCGGGACTCGGCCTACAATGAGCAGTTCTTC.